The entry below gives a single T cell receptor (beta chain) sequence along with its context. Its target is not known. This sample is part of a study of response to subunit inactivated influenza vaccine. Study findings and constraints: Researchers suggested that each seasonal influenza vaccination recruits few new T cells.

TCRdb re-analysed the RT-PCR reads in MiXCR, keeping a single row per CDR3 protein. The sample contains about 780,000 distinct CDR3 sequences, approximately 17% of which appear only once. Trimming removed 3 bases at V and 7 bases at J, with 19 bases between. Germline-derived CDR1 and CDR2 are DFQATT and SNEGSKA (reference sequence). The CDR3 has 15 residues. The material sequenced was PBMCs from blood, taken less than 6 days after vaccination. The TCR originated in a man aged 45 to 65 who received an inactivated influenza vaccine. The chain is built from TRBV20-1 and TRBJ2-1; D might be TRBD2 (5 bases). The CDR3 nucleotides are TGCAGTGCTAGTCCGGCCTCGGGGAGACCAAATGAGCAGTTCTTC. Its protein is CSASPASGRPNEQFF.